The clone carrying this T cell receptor beta chain was counted many times. What it binds is not known. The data originate from a study of CD8+CD57+ T cells in acquired aplastic anemia. Findings and caveats of the study: The study identified around 28 CD8+ CDR3 sequences shared by patients and controls.

Germline lookup yields CDR1 LNHNV and CDR2 YYDKDF (reference sequence). CDR3 length: 13 residues. The V gene lost 5 bases and the J gene lost 8 bases, with 15 bases spanning the gap. Genomic DNA acted as the template from which TCR beta VDJ combination and CDR3 sequence profiling were carried out. TCRdb re-analysed the reads in MiXCR, keeping a single row per CDR3 protein. This table holds about 220,000 distinct CDR3 sequences, more than 45% found once. Only patients with CD8+CD57+ cell expansion on flow cytometry were chosen for sequencing. The rearrangement uses TRBV15 and TRBJ1-2; maybe TRBD1 (5 bases). This receptor was obtained from a human donor with aplastic anemia. What was sequenced was sorted CD4+, CD8+, or CD8+CD57+ T cells (not recorded which) from PBMCs. This CDR3 is CATSGHQGRGYTF. The CDR3 coding sequence is TGTGCCACCAGCGGCCATCAGGGTCGGGGCTACACCTTC. The full variable domain, in which reference TRBV15 and TRBJ1-2 provide the parts outside the CDR3, is DAMVIQNPRYQVTQFGKPVTLSCSQTLNHNVMYWYQQKSSQAPKLLFHYYDKDFNNEADTPDNFQSRRPNTSFCFLDIRSPGLGDTAMYLCATSGHQGRGYTFGSGTRLTVV.